Given below is one TCR beta chain in context. These data come from a study of T cell responses to AZD1222 COVID-19 vaccine. This CDR3 is built from 13 residues. The V gene's germline CDR1 is SGHRS and CDR2 YFSETQ. Trimming took 4 bases from V and 3 from J, leaving 10 bases between them. TCRdb's table, derived via immunoSEQ multiplex PCR, lists solely in-frame clones and lacks some. The sample shows about 270,000 clones, about 94% of them seen only once. J is TRBJ1-1 and V is TRBV5-1; no firm D call. The source was peripheral blood, collected 28 days after the second AZD1222 dose. This receptor was obtained from an adult who received the AZD1222 COVID-19 vaccine. The CDR3 spells CASSGEWDTEAFF. The CDR3 DNA follows: TGCGCCAGCAGCGGCGAATGGGACACTGAAGCTTTCTTT.